Included here is one TCR beta chain sequence, with context. These data originate in a study of blood T cell repertoires in COVID-19. Study at large: Spain, Italy and the United States supplied samples that represented acute and convalescent COVID-19. Sources were T cells, B-cell-depleted T cells, or PBMCs; the material itself was cDNA or gDNA.

Germline V gives CDR1 LNHDA, CDR2 SQIVND (reference sequence). The trim removed 5 bases at V and 6 bases at J, leaving 12 bases unmatched. The CDR3 has 16 amino acids. Original processing notes: Amplification from reference gene primers served as the basis for estimated nucleated cell counts. Here immunoSEQ multiplex PCR was the method, and the copy in TCRdb shows in-frame clones only, minus some. Clone size and the V and J calls come from that table; the DNA yielded D and trimming. The data contain 200,000 to 300,000 clones, over 75% of them singletons. The TCR was taken from a human donor in a cohort sampled during active COVID-19. The rearrangement links TRBV19 to TRBJ2-2, with 7 bases lining up with TRBD1. What was sequenced was peripheral blood. CDR3 bases: TGTGCCAGTAGTCCCAAACGACAGGGTATCGCCGGGGAGCTGTTTTTT. Translation gives CASSPKRQGIAGELFF.